Following are 24 T cell receptor beta chains from one sample sequenced in a study of OX40 agonist ivuxolimab in advanced cancers. Method: immunoSEQ multiplex PCR; TCRdb's copy keeps in-frame clones and lacks some. The data hold 20,000 to 25,000 clones, with 84% observed a single time. Here the sequenced sample was CD4+ or CD8+ T cells sorted from blood, taken in a trial of the OX40 agonist ivuxolimab. These TCRs come from an adult with an advanced solid tumor such as melanoma, head and neck, liver or kidney cancer.

The CDR3 region is CASSSPGAGGHEQYF. CDR3 DNA sequence: TGTGCCAGCAGCTCCCCCGGGGCAGGGGGTCACGAGCAGTACTTC. The rearrangement joins TRBV7-6 to TRBJ2-7; 7 nucleotides match TRBD1. There are 15 residues in the CDR3. The V gene's germline CDR1 is SGHVS and CDR2 FNYEAQ. With 4 bases clipped from V and 5 bases from J, the junction kept 11 bases outside the gene matches.

This rearrangement joins TRBV9 to TRBJ2-7; TRBD2 agrees at 9 bases. Trimming at V came to 3 bases and at J to 4 bases, leaving 5 bases not matched to a gene. The CDR3 is made up of 14 amino acids. The germline V gene encodes CDR1 SGDLS and CDR2 YYNGEE. In nucleotides, the CDR3 is TGTGCCAGCAGCGGTAGCGGGGGACCTTACGAGCAGTACTTC. This translates into CASSGSGGPYEQYF.

The chain employs TRBV4-1 and TRBJ1-1; D is ambiguous. This CDR3 comprises 12 residues. The V gene lost 6 bases and the J gene lost 0 bases, with 5 bases spanning the gap. From germline, CDR1 is MGHRA and CDR2 YSYEKL. CDR3 DNA sequence: TGCGCCAGCAGTCAGCTGAACACTGAAGCTTTCTTT. Protein product: CASSQLNTEAFF.

The chain joins TRBV5-6 to TRBJ1-3; 8 bases are shared with TRBD1. The CDR3 length is 16 residues. Germline assignment: CDR1 SGHDT and CDR2 YYEEEE. The junction had 7 bases not matched to a gene; V was cut back by 1 base and J by 4 bases. This CDR3 is CASSLLDRALGNTIYF. CDR3 nucleotide sequence: TGTGCCAGCAGCTTGTTGGACAGGGCCTTAGGAAACACCATATATTTT.

The CDR3 DNA follows: TGTGCCAGCAGTCCCACACCCGGAGCCTATGGCTACACCTTC. As protein: CASSPTPGAYGYTF. The genes are TRBV27 and TRBJ1-2; no firm D call. The CDR3 extends over 14 amino acids. V shed 5 bases and J shed 4 bases, with 14 bases lying between them. The germline gives CDR1 MNHEY, CDR2 SMNVEV (reference sequence).

This chain joins TRBV7-9 and TRBJ2-7, with D uncertain. V lost 7 bases, J lost 6 bases, and 10 bases lay in between. The CDR3 is made up of 11 amino acids. The germline CDR1 and CDR2 sequences are SEHNR and FQNEAQ (reference sequence). The CDR3 reads CASTSLTEQYF. The CDR3 DNA sequence: TGTGCCAGCACCTCCCTTACCGAGCAGTACTTC.

The chain links TRBV7-9 to TRBJ2-3, with a tentative D call TRBD1 (7 bases). Between the trimmed V and J ends, which lost 3 bases and 5 bases, there was a span of 15 bases. Per germline, CDR1 SEHNR and CDR2 FQNEAQ (reference sequence). The CDR3 extends over 15 amino acids. Written as DNA, the CDR3 is TGTGCCAGCAGCTTTAGCGACAGGGACTTAGATACGCAGTATTTT. Its protein product is CASSFSDRDLDTQYF.

The rearrangement links TRBV10-3 to TRBJ1-1, with 9 bases aligning to TRBD1. V trimming: 6 bases; J trimming: 4 bases; junction bases outside the gene matches: 3. Germline V gene sequence: CDR1 ENHRY, CDR2 SYGVKD. The CDR3 consists of 13 residues. DNA for the CDR3: TGTGCCATCAGGGGACAGGGACCCACTGAAGCTTTCTTT. It codes for CAIRGQGPTEAFF.

This sequence joins TRBV15 and TRBJ1-2; perhaps TRBD1 as D (5 bases). The CDR3 runs to 14 residues. Germline V gene lookup returns CDR1 LNHNV and CDR2 YYDKDF (reference sequence). The V end lost 5 bases, the J end lost 0 bases, and 10 bases lay between the germline ends. CDR3 nucleotides: TGTGCCACCAGCCCCCGGGGGTCTAACTATGGCTACACCTTC. Its translation: CATSPRGSNYGYTF.

The V call is TRBV5-6, the J call TRBJ2-2; D is possibly TRBD2 (5 bases). The CDR3 consists of 16 residues. Per germline, CDR1 SGHDT and CDR2 YYEEEE. With 2 bases removed from V and 3 bases from J, the gap between germline ends came to 14 bases. The CDR3 bases are TGTGCCAGCAGCTTTATAACGGGGTTTGACACCGGGGAGCTGTTTTTT. Translating it yields CASSFITGFDTGELFF.

The V and J genes are TRBV4-1 and TRBJ2-7; TRBD1 is a possible D gene (5 bases). The CDR3 has 13 residues. Trimming removed 4 bases at V and 1 base at J, with 8 bases between. CDR1 MGHRA and CDR2 YSYEKL come from the germline V gene. DNA of the CDR3: TGCGCCAGCAGCCTAACAGGATCCTACGAGCAGTACTTC. The encoded protein is CASSLTGSYEQYF.

This clone was counted a few times. This chain joins TRBV14 and TRBJ1-1; no definite D call. V gave up 0 bases and J gave up 0 bases, with 11 bases separating them. Germline loops: CDR1 SGHDN, CDR2 FVKESK. This CDR3 contains 16 residues. The CDR3 nucleotides are TGTGCCAGCAGCCAAGATAATGAAGGAATGAACACTGAAGCTTTCTTT. Protein sequence: CASSQDNEGMNTEAFF.

This clone was seen once. This chain links TRBV5-1 with TRBJ2-1; 9 bases align to TRBD2. The CDR3 length is 16 residues. From germline, CDR1 is SGHRS and CDR2 YFSETQ. With 3 bases clipped from V and 2 bases from J, the junction kept 6 bases outside the gene matches. CDR3 sequence (DNA): TGCGCCAGCAGCTCCGGCCGGACTAGCGCCTACAATGAGCAGTTCTTC. Protein sequence: CASSSGRTSAYNEQFF.

There are a few counts of this clone. The rearrangement uses TRBV7-9 and TRBJ2-7; possibly TRBD1 or TRBD2 for D (5 bases each). CDR1 is SEHNR and CDR2 is FQNEAQ in the germline V gene (reference sequence). The CDR3 loop spans 14 amino acids. The V end lost 5 bases, the J end lost 1 base, and 12 bases lay between the germline ends. CDR3 region: CASSRDGSSYEQYF. The CDR3 bases are TGTGCCAGCAGCCGGGACGGATCGTCCTACGAGCAGTACTTC.

The chain joins TRBV4-2 to TRBJ2-6; no definite D call. The ends were cut back, 2 bases at V and 3 bases at J, with 5 bases in the middle. This CDR3 is 14 amino acids long. Looked up from germline, CDR1 is LGHNA and CDR2 is YNFKEQ. The CDR3, as DNA: TGTGCCAGCAGCCAAATTCTTGGGGCCAACGTCCTGACTTTC. This codes for CASSQILGANVLTF.

The CDR3 loop reads CASSLRRDYEQYF. In nucleotides, the CDR3 is TGTGCCAGCAGCTTGAGGCGGGACTACGAGCAGTACTTC. The chain carries TRBV5-6 and TRBJ2-7; D perhaps matches TRBD2 (6 bases). The CDR3 is 13 residues long. The V gene lost 1 base and the J gene lost 3 bases, with 8 bases spanning the gap. The V gene's germline CDR1 is SGHDT and CDR2 YYEEEE.

This chain connects TRBV13 to TRBJ1-1; weak D call: TRBD1 (5 bases). CDR1 is PRHDT and CDR2 is FYEKMQ in the germline V gene (reference sequence). The CDR3 totals 15 residues. V was pared by 1 base and J by 2 bases, with 11 bases between. This chain's CDR3 is CASSLVRGLNTEAFF. The CDR3 DNA follows: TGTGCCAGCAGCTTAGTAAGGGGACTTAACACTGAAGCTTTCTTT.

Remarks on this clone: Other DNA sequences within the sample encode an identical CDR3. The rearrangement links TRBV6-1 to TRBJ2-3, with TRBD2 identical over 11 bases. From germline, CDR1 is MNHNS and CDR2 SASEGT. This CDR3 is 15 amino acids long. The V and J ends lost 2 bases and 4 bases, in that order; junction bases with no gene match: 2. The CDR3 region is CASSELAGGPDTQYF. The CDR3, as DNA: TGTGCCAGCAGTGAATTAGCGGGGGGGCCAGATACGCAGTATTTT.

The chain links TRBV11-2 to TRBJ2-1; no reliable D call. Germline assignment: CDR1 SGHAT and CDR2 FQNNGV. This CDR3 spans 11 amino acids. Trimming stripped 0 bases from V and 8 bases from J, with 2 bases between. CDR3 sequence reads: CASSLEYEQFF. The CDR3 nucleotides read TGTGCCAGCAGCTTAGAATATGAGCAGTTCTTC.

J is TRBJ1-1 and V is TRBV7-6; D is ambiguous. Germline V CDR1 and CDR2: SGHVS, FNYEAQ. The V and J ends lost 1 base and 0 bases respectively, with 6 bases between them. CDR3 size: 14 residues. CDR3 amino acids: CASSLDTMNTEAFF. As DNA, the CDR3 is TGTGCCAGCAGCTTAGACACAATGAACACTGAAGCTTTCTTT.

V usage is TRBV4-1 and J usage is TRBJ2-7; D is perhaps TRBD2 (5 bases). The CDR3 contains 18 residues. Germline CDR1 reads MGHRA; CDR2 reads YSYEKL. Trimming removed 1 base from V and 3 bases from J, with 22 bases in between. The CDR3 loop is CASSQASTEGTGHYEQYF. CDR3 sequence (DNA): TGCGCCAGCAGCCAAGCATCTACCGAGGGCACCGGCCACTACGAGCAGTACTTC.

V gene TRBV9 combines with J gene TRBJ2-2, with D maybe TRBD1 (6 bases). V was shortened by 4 bases and J by 2 bases, with 18 bases between the two germline ends. The CDR3 loop spans 17 amino acids. The germline V gene encodes CDR1 SGDLS and CDR2 YYNGEE. CDR3 region: CASSLNPGTLNTGELFF. The CDR3 DNA reads TGTGCCAGCAGCCTCAACCCCGGGACACTCAACACCGGGGAGCTGTTTTTT.

This clone was counted between two and nine times. This chain uses TRBV13 with TRBJ2-2; a possible D gene is TRBD1 (5 bases). V was pared by 3 bases and J by 5 bases, with 13 bases between. This CDR3 region has 15 residues. Germline V gene lookup returns CDR1 PRHDT and CDR2 FYEKMQ (reference sequence). The CDR3, as DNA: TGTGCCAGCAGCTTCGGTGGACACGAGACCGGGGAGCTGTTTTTT. This translates into CASSFGGHETGELFF. Supplemented by reference TRBV13 and TRBJ2-2, the full variable domain reads AAGVIQSPRHLIKEKRETATLKCYPIPRHDTVYWYQQGPGQDPQFLISFYEKMQSDKGSIPDRFSAQQFSDYHSELNMSSLELGDSALYFCASSFGGHETGELFFGEGSRLTVL.

The chain recombines TRBV2 with TRBJ1-5; D remains ambiguous. This CDR3 is 15 amino acids long. Per germline, CDR1 SNHLY and CDR2 FYNNEI. Trimming left V 6 bases short and J 4 bases short, with 16 bases between. The CDR3 protein is CASSPIARSNQPQHF. CDR3 sequence (DNA): TGTGCCAGCAGCCCAATCGCCCGGTCTAATCAGCCCCAGCATTTT.